This entry describes one T cell receptor (beta chain). The antigen remains unidentified. The data were taken from a study of shared clonotypes between healthy human individuals. Overall study findings and caveats: Naive subsets tended to show greater estimated richness than memory subsets.

This CDR3 spans 18 amino acids. V lost 3 bases to trimming and J lost 1 base, with 19 bases between them. CDR1 and CDR2 (germline): SGHRS, YFSETQ. Naive CD8 populations comprised CD45RO-negative cells positively selected for CCR7, excluding terminally differentiated effector memory CD45RA+ cells. Healthy HIV-negative adults with no recent acute infections or vaccinations were recruited as donors. Libraries were prepared by immunoSEQ multiplex PCR; TCRdb keeps only in-frame clonotypes and omits some of them. The data show over 800,000 clones, with 80% to 95% seen just once and around 24% held by the top ten.

The TCR comes from a man aged 30-40 years in good health. The rearrangement joins TRBV5-1 to TRBJ1-4; a weak D match, TRBD1 (5 bases). Sample: naive CD8+ T cells sorted from blood. The CDR3 DNA is TGCGCCAGCAGCTCCTGGGGTGGGGCAGGGCGAACTAATGAAAAACTGTTTTTT. Translating gives CASSSWGGAGRTNEKLFF.